Below are 15 T cell receptor beta chains sequenced from a single sample in a study of T cell changes during pregnancy in multiple sclerosis. TCRdb keeps only in-frame clones here, not all; method: immunoSEQ multiplex PCR. The sample holds around 95,000 clones, about nine tenths seen once. Sample: peripheral blood, taken after pregnancy. These receptors were obtained from a female donor with multiple sclerosis, enrolled in a pregnancy study.

J is TRBJ1-6 and V is TRBV30; 7 bases map to TRBD1. Trimming took 8 bases from V and 4 from J; bases not matched to a gene: 5. Germline V gives CDR1 GTSNPN, CDR2 SVGIG (reference sequence). The CDR3 loop spans 13 amino acids. The CDR3 DNA reads as TGTGCCGGAACGGGACAGTATAATTCACCCCTCCACTTT. It specifies CAGTGQYNSPLHF.

This clone has just a few counts. The chain couples TRBV2 to TRBJ2-7, with no clear D. Germline CDR1 SNHLY, CDR2 FYNNEI. The CDR3 length is 13 residues. Trimming pared 7 bases from V and 2 bases from J, leaving 12 bases between. CDR3 nucleotide sequence: TGTGCCAGCAAAGCCCGGAGTCCCTACGAGCAGTACTTC. This sequence encodes CASKARSPYEQYF. Together with reference TRBV2 and TRBJ2-7, the CDR3 gives the full variable domain: EPEVTQTPSHQVTQMGQEVILRCVPISNHLYFYWYRQILGQKVEFLVSFYNNEISEKSEIFDDQFSVERPDGSNFTLKIRSTKLEDSAMYFCASKARSPYEQYFGPGTRLTVT.

This chain uses TRBV5-1 with TRBJ2-1; 11 nucleotides align to TRBD2. Unmatched junction bases numbered 12, after V lost 4 bases and J lost 6 bases. Germline assignment: CDR1 SGHRS and CDR2 YFSETQ. The CDR3 is 17 residues long. The CDR3 reads CASSRWITSGRVNEQFF. In nucleotides, the CDR3 is TGCGCCAGCAGCCGATGGATTACTAGCGGGAGAGTCAATGAGCAGTTCTTC.

The chain joins TRBV7-2 to TRBJ1-3, with a possible D match to TRBD1 (6 bases). V was trimmed by 7 bases and J by 2 bases, leaving 12 bases between them. Looked up from germline, CDR1 is SGHTA and CDR2 is FQGNSA. The CDR3 consists of 14 residues. CDR3 sequence: CASKIGGPGNTIYF. The CDR3 coding sequence is TGTGCCAGCAAAATAGGGGGACCTGGAAACACCATATATTTT.

The chain employs TRBV29-1 and TRBJ2-2; D is possibly TRBD2 (6 bases). CDR3 length: 15 amino acids. Trimming pared 3 bases from V and 1 base from J, leaving 12 bases between. From germline, CDR1 is SQVTM and CDR2 ANQGSEA. The CDR3 DNA reads TGCAGCGTTGACCTAAGGACTAAGAACACCGGGGAGCTGTTTTTT. As protein: CSVDLRTKNTGELFF.

Only one count was recorded for this clone. V usage is TRBV15 and J usage is TRBJ1-2, with D maybe TRBD1 (6 bases). The CDR3 runs to 14 residues. The germline V gene has CDR1 LNHNV and CDR2 YYDKDF (reference sequence). The germline V and J ends were trimmed by 1 base and 8 bases, with 14 bases remaining between them. DNA of the CDR3: TGTGCCACCAGCAGAGTCAGGGGTGTAGGAGGCTACACCTTC. It yields the protein CATSRVRGVGGYTF. Together with reference TRBV15 and TRBJ1-2, the CDR3 gives the full variable domain: DAMVIQNPRYQVTQFGKPVTLSCSQTLNHNVMYWYQQKSSQAPKLLFHYYDKDFNNEADTPDNFQSRRPNTSFCFLDIRSPGLGDTAMYLCATSRVRGVGGYTFGSGTRLTVV.

This chain connects TRBV4-3 to TRBJ2-5, with D perhaps matching TRBD1 (6 bases). Looked up from germline, CDR1 is LGHNA and CDR2 is YSLEER. The CDR3 spans 14 residues. V dropped 1 base and J dropped 5 bases, with 11 bases sitting between them. The CDR3 coding sequence is TGCGCCAGCAGCCAAGTCGGTAGGGGGGAGACCCAGTACTTC. Its translation: CASSQVGRGETQYF.

The gene calls are TRBV5-4 and TRBJ2-5, with 13 bases aligning to TRBD2. This CDR3 has 16 amino acids. CDR1 and CDR2 from the germline V gene are SGHNT and YYREEE (reference sequence). After removal of 4 bases from V and 3 bases from J, the junction contained 6 bases not matched to a gene. This chain's CDR3 is CASSPGTSGAKETQYF. In DNA form, the CDR3 reads TGTGCCAGCAGCCCTGGGACTAGCGGGGCAAAAGAGACCCAGTACTTC.

V and J are TRBV19 and TRBJ2-6; no definite D call. Germline V CDR1 and CDR2: LNHDA, SQIVND (reference sequence). The CDR3 consists of 15 residues. Trimming took 5 bases from V and 0 from J, leaving 8 bases between them. CDR3 amino acids: CASSPGYSGANVLTF. The DNA for the CDR3 is TGTGCCAGTAGTCCCGGTTACTCTGGGGCCAACGTCCTGACTTTC. Together with reference TRBV19 and TRBJ2-6, the CDR3 gives the full variable domain: DGGITQSPKYLFRKEGQNVTLSCEQNLNHDAMYWYRQDPGQGLRLIYYSQIVNDFQKGDIAEGYSVSREKKESFPLTVTSAQKNPTAFYLCASSPGYSGANVLTFGAGSRLTVL.

The chain is built from TRBV19 and TRBJ1-1, with TRBD1 identical over 10 bases. The germline CDR1 and CDR2 sequences are LNHDA and SQIVND (reference sequence). V lost 4 bases, J lost 6 bases, and 5 bases stayed unmatched. The CDR3 spans 14 residues. CDR3 nucleotides: TGTGCCAGTAGTAGGGGGACAGGGGCCCCTGAAGCTTTCTTT. It codes for CASSRGTGAPEAFF.

V gene TRBV5-1 combines with J gene TRBJ1-3; possible D gene TRBD1, 5 bases. Trimming stripped 4 bases from V and 4 bases from J, with 15 bases between. The CDR3 sequence is 15 residues long. Germline V gene sequence: CDR1 SGHRS, CDR2 YFSETQ. The CDR3 coding sequence is TGCGCCAGCAGCGCATCGCAGGGATACGGAAACACCATATATTTT. This encodes CASSASQGYGNTIYF.

V is TRBV7-7 and J is TRBJ2-5, with 9 positions matching TRBD2. This CDR3 has 16 amino acids. The junction had 11 bases not matched to a gene; V was cut back by 5 bases and J by 4 bases. Germline V gene data show CDR1 as SSHAT and CDR2 as FNYEAQ (reference sequence). The CDR3 DNA reads TGTGCCAGCAGCCGGGGGACGCGCGGGGGGGGAGAGACCCAGTACTTC. Amino acids: CASSRGTRGGGETQYF.

The CDR3 DNA reads TGCGCCAGCAGCCGTGGCAGGGCCTACGAGCAGTACTTC. Translated: CASSRGRAYEQYF. The genes are TRBV4-3 and TRBJ2-7; maybe TRBD1 (5 bases). The ends were cut back, 4 bases at V and 2 bases at J, with 9 bases in the middle. The CDR3 runs to 13 residues. CDR1 and CDR2 from the germline V gene are LGHNA and YSLEER.

The table lists this clone with a few counts. The chain carries TRBV30 and TRBJ1-1; D gene ambiguous. V was shortened by 4 bases and J by 3 bases, with 9 bases between the two germline ends. CDR3 length equals 12 residues. CDR1 is GTSNPN and CDR2 is SVGIG in the germline V gene (reference sequence). The CDR3 nucleotides are TGTGCCTGGAATCGGCAGGACACTGAAGCTTTCTTT. Amino acids: CAWNRQDTEAFF.

V and J are TRBV5-1 and TRBJ2-3; a possible D gene is TRBD2 (5 bases). Trimming left V 0 bases short and J 3 bases short, with 11 bases between. This CDR3 has 15 amino acids. Germline CDR1 is SGHRS and CDR2 is YFSETQ. The DNA for the CDR3 is TGCGCCAGCAGCTTGGGAGTGGGGAGAACAGATACGCAGTATTTT. Protein sequence: CASSLGVGRTDTQYF.